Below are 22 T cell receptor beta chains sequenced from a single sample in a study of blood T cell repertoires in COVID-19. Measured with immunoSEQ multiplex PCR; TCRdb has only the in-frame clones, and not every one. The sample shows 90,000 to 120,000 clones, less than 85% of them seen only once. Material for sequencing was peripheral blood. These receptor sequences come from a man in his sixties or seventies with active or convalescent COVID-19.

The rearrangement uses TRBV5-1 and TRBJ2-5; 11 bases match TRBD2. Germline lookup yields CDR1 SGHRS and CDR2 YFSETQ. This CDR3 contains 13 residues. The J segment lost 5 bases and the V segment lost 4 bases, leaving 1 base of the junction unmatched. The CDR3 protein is CASSPSGGETQYF. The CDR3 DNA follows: TGCGCCAGCAGCCCTAGCGGGGGGGAGACCCAGTACTTC.

The CDR3 is CASSIRASGYTEAFF. The DNA of the CDR3 is TGTGCCAGCAGCATCCGGGCGTCAGGGTACACTGAAGCTTTCTTT. The chain recombines TRBV9 with TRBJ1-1; maybe TRBD1 (5 bases). Trimming cost V 4 bases and J 3 bases, with 16 bases left between them. CDR1 SGDLS and CDR2 YYNGEE come from the germline V gene. This CDR3 contains 15 residues.

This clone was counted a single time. The CDR3 DNA reads as TGTGCCAGCAGTCTCCTCAGGGTATCGAACACTGAAGCTTTCTTT. Its translation is CASSLLRVSNTEAFF. The V call is TRBV7-9, the J call TRBJ1-1; TRBD1 is a possible D gene (5 bases). Germline V lookup: CDR1 SEHNR, CDR2 FQNEAQ (reference sequence). The CDR3 is 15 amino acids. Trimming left V 6 bases short and J 1 base short, with 15 bases between.

CDR3: CASRLGGSETQYF. The DNA for the CDR3 is TGTGCCAGCCGATTAGGGGGCTCAGAGACCCAGTACTTC. V is TRBV2 and J is TRBJ2-5, with 7 bases identical to TRBD1. Germline assignment: CDR1 SNHLY and CDR2 FYNNEI. The CDR3 spans 13 residues. J gave up 4 bases and V 8 bases, and 7 bases lay outside the gene matches.

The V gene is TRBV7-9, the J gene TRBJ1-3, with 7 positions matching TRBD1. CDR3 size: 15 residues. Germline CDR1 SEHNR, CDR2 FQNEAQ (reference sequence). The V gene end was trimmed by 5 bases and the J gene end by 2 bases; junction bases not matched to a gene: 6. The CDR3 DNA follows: TGTGCCAGCAGCCGCACAGGGGACACTGGAAACACCATATATTTT. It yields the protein CASSRTGDTGNTIYF. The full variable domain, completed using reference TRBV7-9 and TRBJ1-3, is DTGVSQNPRHKITKRGQNVTFRCDPISEHNRLYWYRQTLGQGPEFLTYFQNEAQLEKSRLLSDRFSAERPKGSFSTLEIQRTEQGDSAMYLCASSRTGDTGNTIYFGEGSWLTVV.

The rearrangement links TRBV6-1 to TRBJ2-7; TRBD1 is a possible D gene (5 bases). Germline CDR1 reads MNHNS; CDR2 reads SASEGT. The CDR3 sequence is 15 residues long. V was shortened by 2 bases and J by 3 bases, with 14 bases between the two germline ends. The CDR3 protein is CASSEQGFGLYEQYF. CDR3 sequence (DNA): TGTGCCAGCAGTGAACAGGGATTTGGTCTCTACGAGCAGTACTTC.

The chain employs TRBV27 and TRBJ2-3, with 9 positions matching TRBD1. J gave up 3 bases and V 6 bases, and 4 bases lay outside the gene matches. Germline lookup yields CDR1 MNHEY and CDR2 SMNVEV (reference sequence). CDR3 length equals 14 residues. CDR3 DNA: TGTGCCAGCAGGTACAGGGGGCAGACAGATACGCAGTATTTT. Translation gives CASRYRGQTDTQYF.

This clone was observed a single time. Written as DNA, the CDR3 is TGTGCCTGGAGCGGGACAGATGATCAGCCCCAGCATTTT. This gives the protein CAWSGTDDQPQHF. The chain has TRBV30 and TRBJ1-5; 7 bases align to TRBD1. The CDR3 has 13 amino acids. The trim removed 3 bases at V and 5 bases at J, leaving 4 bases unmatched. CDR1 and CDR2 from the germline V gene are GTSNPN and SVGIG (reference sequence). The full variable domain, with the rest looked up from reference TRBV30 and TRBJ1-5, is SQTIHQWPATLVQPVGSPLSLECTVEGTSNPNLYWYRQAAGRGLQLLFYSVGIGQISSEVPQNLSASRPQDRQFILSSKKLLLSDSGFYLCAWSGTDDQPQHFGDGTRLSIL.

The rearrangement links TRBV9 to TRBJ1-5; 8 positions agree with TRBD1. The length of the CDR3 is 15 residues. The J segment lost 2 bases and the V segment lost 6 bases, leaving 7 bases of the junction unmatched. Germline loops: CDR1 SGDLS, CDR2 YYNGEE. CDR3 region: CASTKTGEGNQPQHF. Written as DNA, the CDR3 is TGTGCCAGCACCAAGACAGGGGAGGGCAATCAGCCCCAGCATTTT. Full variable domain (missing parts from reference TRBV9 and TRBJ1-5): DSGVTQTPKHLITATGQRVTLRCSPRSGDLSVYWYQQSLDQGLQFLIQYYNGEERAKGNILERFSAQQFPDLHSELNLSSLELGDSALYFCASTKTGEGNQPQHFGDGTRLSIL.

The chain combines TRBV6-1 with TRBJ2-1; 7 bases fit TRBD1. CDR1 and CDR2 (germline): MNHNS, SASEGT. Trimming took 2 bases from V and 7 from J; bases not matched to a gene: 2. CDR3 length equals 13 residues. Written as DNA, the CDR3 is TGTGCCAGCAGTGAAAACAGGGGTAATGAGCAGTTCTTC. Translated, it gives CASSENRGNEQFF.

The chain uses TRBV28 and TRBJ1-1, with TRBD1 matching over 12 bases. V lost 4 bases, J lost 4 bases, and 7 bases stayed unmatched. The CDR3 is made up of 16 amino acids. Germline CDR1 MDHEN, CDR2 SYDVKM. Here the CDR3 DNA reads TGTGCCAGCAGTTGGGGACAGGGGGCGCCGAGCACTGAAGCTTTCTTT. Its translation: CASSWGQGAPSTEAFF.

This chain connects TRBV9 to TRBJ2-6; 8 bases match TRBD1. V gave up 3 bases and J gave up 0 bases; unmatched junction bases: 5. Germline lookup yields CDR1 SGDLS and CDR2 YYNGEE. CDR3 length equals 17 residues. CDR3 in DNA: TGTGCCAGCAGCGGGACAGGGCCCAGCTCTGGGGCCAACGTCCTGACTTTC. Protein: CASSGTGPSSGANVLTF. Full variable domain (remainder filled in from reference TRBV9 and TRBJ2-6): DSGVTQTPKHLITATGQRVTLRCSPRSGDLSVYWYQQSLDQGLQFLIQYYNGEERAKGNILERFSAQQFPDLHSELNLSSLELGDSALYFCASSGTGPSSGANVLTFGAGSRLTVL.

The CDR3 DNA reads as TGTGCCAGCAGTTTCGAAGAGACCCAGTACTTC. The encoded protein is CASSFEETQYF. The chain uses TRBV28 and TRBJ2-5; D not resolved. The CDR3 is 11 residues long. The ends were cut back, 3 bases at V and 3 bases at J, with 2 bases in the middle. Germline V gene sequence: CDR1 MDHEN, CDR2 SYDVKM.

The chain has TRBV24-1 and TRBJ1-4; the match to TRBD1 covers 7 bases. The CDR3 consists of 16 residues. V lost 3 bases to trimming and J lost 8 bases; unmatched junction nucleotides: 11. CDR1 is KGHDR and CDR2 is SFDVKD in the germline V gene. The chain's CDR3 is CATSDPQDRAREKLFF. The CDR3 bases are TGTGCCACCAGTGATCCCCAAGACAGGGCGAGGGAAAAACTGTTTTTT.

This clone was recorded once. Written as DNA, the CDR3 is TGTGCCAGCAGGGAAGGTGACAGGGGAGCCGGGGCCCAGCATTTT. Translation: CASREGDRGAGAQHF. V is TRBV27 and J is TRBJ1-5; 8 bases match TRBD1. Unmatched junction bases numbered 15, after V lost 6 bases and J lost 11 bases. The V gene's germline CDR1 is MNHEY and CDR2 SMNVEV (reference sequence). The CDR3 spans 15 residues.

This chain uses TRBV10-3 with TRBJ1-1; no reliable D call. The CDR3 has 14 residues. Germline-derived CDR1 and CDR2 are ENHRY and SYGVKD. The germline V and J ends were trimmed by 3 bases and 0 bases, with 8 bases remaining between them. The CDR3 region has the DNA TGTGCCATCAGTGAAAGACAACTGAACACTGAAGCTTTCTTT. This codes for CAISERQLNTEAFF.

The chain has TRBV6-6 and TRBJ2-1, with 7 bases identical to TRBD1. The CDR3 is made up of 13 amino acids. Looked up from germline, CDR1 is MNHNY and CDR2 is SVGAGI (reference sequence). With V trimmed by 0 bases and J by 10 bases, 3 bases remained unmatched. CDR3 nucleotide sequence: TGTGCCAGCAGTTACTCGAGGACAGGAGAGCAGTTCTTC. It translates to CASSYSRTGEQFF.

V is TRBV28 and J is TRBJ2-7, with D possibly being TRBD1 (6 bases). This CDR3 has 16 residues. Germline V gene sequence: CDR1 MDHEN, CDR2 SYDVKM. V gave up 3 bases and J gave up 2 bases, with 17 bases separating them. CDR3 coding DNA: TGTGCCAGCAGTTTTAGGGCCGGGACACTGGCCTACGAGCAGTACTTC. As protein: CASSFRAGTLAYEQYF.

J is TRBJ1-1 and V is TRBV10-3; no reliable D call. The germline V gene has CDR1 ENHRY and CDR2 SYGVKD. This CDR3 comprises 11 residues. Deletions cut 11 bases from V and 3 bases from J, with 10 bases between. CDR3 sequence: CALSEDTEAFF. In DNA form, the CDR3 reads TGTGCCCTATCGGAGGACACTGAAGCTTTCTTT.

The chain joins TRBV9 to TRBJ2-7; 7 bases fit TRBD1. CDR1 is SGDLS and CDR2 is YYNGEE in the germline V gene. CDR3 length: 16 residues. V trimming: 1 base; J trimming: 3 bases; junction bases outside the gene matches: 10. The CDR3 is CASSVTPDRTLYEQYF. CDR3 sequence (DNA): TGTGCCAGCAGCGTAACCCCGGACAGGACACTCTACGAGCAGTACTTC.

The chain's CDR3 is CASSQGGREQYF. In nucleotides, the CDR3 is TGTGCCAGCAGTCAAGGGGGCCGGGAGCAGTACTTC. The chain joins TRBV28 to TRBJ2-7; 7 bases line up with TRBD1. Trimming at V came to 5 bases and at J to 7 bases, leaving 5 bases not matched to a gene. The CDR3 covers 12 residues. Germline V gene sequence: CDR1 MDHEN, CDR2 SYDVKM.

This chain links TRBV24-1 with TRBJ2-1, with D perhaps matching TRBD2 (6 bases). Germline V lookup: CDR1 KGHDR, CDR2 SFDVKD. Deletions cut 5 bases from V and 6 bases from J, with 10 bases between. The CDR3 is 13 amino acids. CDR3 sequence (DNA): TGTGCCACCAGTGGAGGGACTTTCAATGAGCAGTTCTTC. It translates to CATSGGTFNEQFF.